Presented here are 5 T cell receptor beta chains from one specimen sequenced in a study of radiotherapy plus CTLA-4 blockade in lung cancer. Only in-frame clones appear in the TCRdb table, and some are missing; sequencing was by immunoSEQ multiplex PCR. The data show about 85,000 clones, about 86% seen once. Specimen: peripheral blood, collected from a patient treated with radiotherapy plus ipilimumab. These receptors originate from a human donor with non-small cell lung cancer who had a partial response to radiotherapy plus ipilimumab.

The rearrangement uses TRBV28 and TRBJ2-2; TRBD1 matches at 9 bases. Germline CDR1 MDHEN, CDR2 SYDVKM. J was trimmed by 6 bases and V by 6 bases; bases with no gene match: 5. CDR3 length: 14 residues. CDR3 amino acids: CASSRTGDAGELFF. CDR3 sequence (DNA): TGTGCCAGCAGCCGGACAGGGGATGCCGGGGAGCTGTTTTTT.

The gene calls are TRBV30 and TRBJ1-1, with no clear D. Trimming removed 2 bases at V and 5 bases at J, with 6 bases between. Germline values: CDR1 GTSNPN, CDR2 SVGIG (reference sequence). The CDR3 covers 11 residues. CDR3 amino acids: CAWSPGTEAFF. The DNA for the CDR3 is TGTGCCTGGAGTCCCGGGACTGAAGCTTTCTTT.

This chain uses TRBV5-1 with TRBJ2-7, with D possibly TRBD1 on 6 matching bases. Looked up from germline, CDR1 is SGHRS and CDR2 is YFSETQ. Trimming pared 3 bases from V and 5 bases from J, leaving 9 bases between. The CDR3 covers 12 residues. CDR3 bases: TGCGCCAGCAGCTCACAGGGCCACGAGCAGTACTTC. Encoded protein: CASSSQGHEQYF.

J is TRBJ1-3 and V is TRBV6-5, with D perhaps TRBD1 (5 bases). CDR3 length: 14 residues. Germline assignment: CDR1 MNHEY and CDR2 SVGAGI. With 5 bases removed from V and 0 bases from J, the gap between germline ends came to 8 bases. DNA of the CDR3: TGTGCCAGCAGTGAGACAGACTCTGGAAACACCATATATTTT. Translation: CASSETDSGNTIYF.

The chain carries TRBV18 and TRBJ2-7; the D gene is possibly TRBD2 (5 bases). The germline CDR1 and CDR2 sequences are KGHSH and LQKENI. The CDR3 has 14 residues. Trimming took off 3 bases at V and 2 bases at J, with 11 bases between the two ends. The CDR3 nucleotides are TGTGCCAGCTCACCGGGAGCCCCCACCTACGAGCAGTACTTC. It yields the protein CASSPGAPTYEQYF.